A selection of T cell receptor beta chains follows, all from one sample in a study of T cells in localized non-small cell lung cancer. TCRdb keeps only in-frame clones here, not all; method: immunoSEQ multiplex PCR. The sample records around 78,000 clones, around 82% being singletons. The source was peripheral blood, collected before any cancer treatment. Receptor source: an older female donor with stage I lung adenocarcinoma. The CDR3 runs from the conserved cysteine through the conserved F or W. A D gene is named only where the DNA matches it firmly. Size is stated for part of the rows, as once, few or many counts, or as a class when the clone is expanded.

cdr3_nt: TGCGCCAGCAGCCAAATTAACTCTAGATGGGACATTCAGTACTTC
cdr3_aa: CASSQINSRWDIQYF
clone_size: .
j_call: TRBJ2-4
d_call: .
v_call: TRBV4-3

cdr3_nt: TGCGCCAGCAGCTTGGCAGAACTTCCGAGAAGCTCCTACAATGAGCAGTTCTTC
cdr3_aa: CASSLAELPRSSYNEQFF
clone_size: .
j_call: TRBJ2-1
d_call: .
v_call: TRBV5-1

cdr3_nt: TGTGCCAGCAGCTGGGACAGTCGGGCCAACGTCCTGACTTTC
cdr3_aa: CASSWDSRANVLTF
clone_size: .
j_call: TRBJ2-6
d_call: TRBD1
v_call: TRBV9

cdr3_nt: TGTGCCAGTACTCTTTCCCCGGGTCAGCCCCAGCATTTT
cdr3_aa: CASTLSPGQPQHF
clone_size: few
j_call: TRBJ1-5
d_call: .
v_call: TRBV19

cdr3_nt: TGTGCCAGCAGTTTCGGGGCTACTAGCACAGATACGCAGTATTTT
cdr3_aa: CASSFGATSTDTQYF
clone_size: .
j_call: TRBJ2-3
d_call: .
v_call: TRBV28

cdr3_nt: TGTGCCAGCAGCCTCGACAGTGGACGCAATCAGCCCCAGCATTTT
cdr3_aa: CASSLDSGRNQPQHF
clone_size: .
j_call: TRBJ1-5
d_call: .
v_call: TRBV6-6

cdr3_nt: TGTGCCAGCAGCCCCCACCCTTTGGGGAACACAGATACGCAGTATTTT
cdr3_aa: CASSPHPLGNTDTQYF
clone_size: once
j_call: TRBJ2-3
d_call: .
v_call: TRBV9

cdr3_nt: TGTGCCAGTAGTATAATGGCGACTGACAGCCGTTTCTCCTACGAGCAGTACTTC
cdr3_aa: CASSIMATDSRFSYEQYF
clone_size: .
j_call: TRBJ2-7
d_call: .
v_call: TRBV19

cdr3_nt: TGTGCCAGTAGTATAGCCCAGGGGAGCACTGAAGCTTTCTTT
cdr3_aa: CASSIAQGSTEAFF
clone_size: .
j_call: TRBJ1-1
d_call: .
v_call: TRBV19

cdr3_nt: TGTGCCATTGGGACCACCCCTAGCACAGATACGCAGTATTTT
cdr3_aa: CAIGTTPSTDTQYF
clone_size: .
j_call: TRBJ2-3
d_call: .
v_call: TRBV10-3

cdr3_nt: TGTGCCAGCAGCGTAGGATACGGACCGAACACTGAAGCTTTCTTT
cdr3_aa: CASSVGYGPNTEAFF
clone_size: .
j_call: TRBJ1-1
d_call: .
v_call: TRBV9

cdr3_nt: TGCGCCAGCAGCGGAAGACTAGCGGGAGCGACAGATACGCAGTATTTT
cdr3_aa: CASSGRLAGATDTQYF
clone_size: .
j_call: TRBJ2-3
d_call: TRBD2
v_call: TRBV5-1

cdr3_nt: TGTGCCTGGAGTTCCGGGACCGTCTACGAGCAGTACTTC
cdr3_aa: CAWSSGTVYEQYF
clone_size: .
j_call: TRBJ2-7
d_call: .
v_call: TRBV30

cdr3_nt: TGTGCCAGCAGGCACAGTAGGACTGAGCAGTTCTTC
cdr3_aa: CASRHSRTEQFF
clone_size: .
j_call: TRBJ2-1
d_call: .
v_call: TRBV6-5

cdr3_nt: TGTGCCAGCTCACGAAGGACAGGGGGGAATGAAAAACTGTTTTTT
cdr3_aa: CASSRRTGGNEKLFF
clone_size: few
j_call: TRBJ1-4
d_call: TRBD1
v_call: TRBV18

cdr3_nt: TGTGCCAGCAAGAAAGATGGCTACACCTTC
cdr3_aa: CASKKDGYTF
clone_size: .
j_call: TRBJ1-2
d_call: .
v_call: TRBV28

cdr3_nt: TGTGCCAGCTCGGGGCGCTTAAGCACAGATACGCAGTATTTT
cdr3_aa: CASSGRLSTDTQYF
clone_size: .
j_call: TRBJ2-3
d_call: .
v_call: TRBV11-3

cdr3_nt: TGCGCCAGCAGCCAAGACCCGGACAGGGTATACGAGCAGTACTTC
cdr3_aa: CASSQDPDRVYEQYF
clone_size: once
j_call: TRBJ2-7
d_call: TRBD1
v_call: TRBV4-1

cdr3_nt: TGTGCCAGCACCCCTCCCCACACCGCCTACGAGCAGTACTTC
cdr3_aa: CASTPPHTAYEQYF
clone_size: .
j_call: TRBJ2-7
d_call: .
v_call: TRBV28

cdr3_nt: TGTGCCAGCACCGGTAACTCCTACGAGCAGTACTTC
cdr3_aa: CASTGNSYEQYF
clone_size: .
j_call: TRBJ2-7
d_call: .
v_call: TRBV2

cdr3_nt: TGTGCCAGTACCTCGGGGGGCAGGGGATACTATGGCTACACCTTC
cdr3_aa: CASTSGGRGYYGYTF
clone_size: .
j_call: TRBJ1-2
d_call: .
v_call: TRBV19

cdr3_nt: TGTGCCAGCAGCCGTGGCGGTCCCTACGAGCAGTACTTC
cdr3_aa: CASSRGGPYEQYF
clone_size: .
j_call: TRBJ2-7
d_call: .
v_call: TRBV13

cdr3_nt: TGTGCCAGTAGTATAGCCCTTTCGGGGGAAGGATTCTTCTACGAGCAGTACTTC
cdr3_aa: CASSIALSGEGFFYEQYF
clone_size: .
j_call: TRBJ2-7
d_call: .
v_call: TRBV19

cdr3_nt: TGTGCCAGTAGTATAGTGGGACATAGCACAGATACGCAGTATTTT
cdr3_aa: CASSIVGHSTDTQYF
clone_size: few
j_call: TRBJ2-3
d_call: .
v_call: TRBV19

cdr3_nt: TGTGCCAGCAGCTTAGTAGGGGGTCTGGGAACCATGAACACTGAAGCTTTCTTT
cdr3_aa: CASSLVGGLGTMNTEAFF
clone_size: .
j_call: TRBJ1-1
d_call: .
v_call: TRBV7-9

cdr3_nt: TGTGCCAGCAGCTCCAGGGGGGGATCCTACAATGAGCAGTTCTTC
cdr3_aa: CASSSRGGSYNEQFF
clone_size: .
j_call: TRBJ2-1
d_call: .
v_call: TRBV7-2

cdr3_nt: TGTGCCAGTAATCACCCAGGGGGGATGAACACTGAAGCTTTCTTT
cdr3_aa: CASNHPGGMNTEAFF
clone_size: .
j_call: TRBJ1-1
d_call: TRBD1
v_call: TRBV19

cdr3_nt: TGTGCCAGCAGCTTATCACCTTTTGGCTACACCTTC
cdr3_aa: CASSLSPFGYTF
clone_size: .
j_call: TRBJ1-2
d_call: .
v_call: TRBV7-9

cdr3_nt: TGTGCCAGCAGCTTAAGGGAGGACTCACCCCTCCACTTT
cdr3_aa: CASSLREDSPLHF
clone_size: .
j_call: TRBJ1-6
d_call: .
v_call: TRBV7-6

cdr3_nt: TGTGCTAGTGGTTCCCCTCCTTCCTCTGAAGCTTTCTTT
cdr3_aa: CASGSPPSSEAFF
clone_size: few
j_call: TRBJ1-1
d_call: .
v_call: TRBV12-5

cdr3_nt: TGTGCCAGCAGGGACAGGGTCAATGAGCAGTTCTTC
cdr3_aa: CASRDRVNEQFF
clone_size: .
j_call: TRBJ2-1
d_call: TRBD1
v_call: TRBV6-1